One and the same sample provided the 28 T cell receptor beta chains below, sequenced in a study of spatial heterogeneity in lung cancer. This sample's time point: blood at routine non-recurrence follow-up after resection. TCRdb re-derived calls from the 5' RACE reads in MiXCR, one entry per CDR3 protein. The sample yields some 30,000 distinct CDR3 sequences, 5% to 5.5% seen once. Material: PBMCs, obtained at follow-up. The receptors come from a female donor with early-stage non-small cell lung cancer.

This clonotype appeared many times. One junction end does not reproduce the germline sequence, and a read error may be involved. V usage is TRBV5-6 and J usage is TRBJ2-1; TRBD2 matches at 10 bases. The CDR3 runs 14 residues. Germline CDR1 is SGHDT and CDR2 is YYEEEE. CDR3 amino acids: CASTPSGSWNEQFF. CDR3 coding DNA: TGTGCGAGCACCCCTAGCGGGAGTTGGAATGAGCAGTTCTTC. Using reference TRBV5-6 and TRBJ2-1 for the parts outside the CDR3, the full variable domain is DAGVTQSPTHLIKTRGQQVTLRCSPKSGHDTVSWYQQALGQGPQFIFQYYEEEERQRGNFPDRFSGHQFPNYSSELNVNALLLGDSALYLCASTPSGSWNEQFFGPGTRLTVL.

This clonotype occurred many times. The chain uses TRBV7-2 and TRBJ2-3; 8 nucleotides align to TRBD2. The CDR3 runs 15 residues. CDR1 is SGHTA, CDR2 FQGNSA, per germline. V shed 1 base, J shed 4 bases, and the junction held 4 bases outside the gene matches. This CDR3 reads CASSLGRGVADTQYF. CDR3 nucleotide sequence: TGTGCCAGCAGCTTAGGGCGGGGGGTTGCAGATACGCAGTATTTT.

This clonotype occurred a few times. The chain joins TRBV20-1 to TRBJ2-3; D assignment may be TRBD1 or TRBD2 (5 bases each). Germline V lookup: CDR1 DFQATT, CDR2 SNEGSKA (reference sequence). The CDR3 totals 13 residues. The V and J ends lost 3 bases and 4 bases respectively, with 11 bases between them. CDR3 nucleotides: TGCAGTGCTAGCTTAGTGGGGGCAGATACGCAGTATTTT. Residues: CSASLVGADTQYF.

This clonotype was counted ten times or more. This chain joins TRBV4-2 and TRBJ1-5, with TRBD1 matching 8 bases. The CDR3 extends over 16 amino acids. J was trimmed by 2 bases and V by 0 bases; bases with no gene match: 3. Germline V gene sequence: CDR1 LGHNA, CDR2 YNFKEQ. This chain's CDR3 is CASSQDRGLGNQPQHF. The CDR3 DNA reads TGTGCCAGCAGCCAAGACAGGGGGCTCGGCAATCAGCCCCAGCATTTT.

Only a few counts were recorded for this clonotype. The chain combines TRBV30 with TRBJ2-3; maybe TRBD2 (6 bases). The CDR3 extends over 14 amino acids. The germline CDR1 and CDR2 sequences are GTSNPN and SVGIG (reference sequence). Trimming pared 4 bases from V and 1 base from J, leaving 12 bases between. The CDR3 protein is CAWTTKRGTDTQYF. The DNA of the CDR3 is TGTGCCTGGACCACAAAGCGGGGCACAGATACGCAGTATTTT.

This clonotype appeared many times. This rearrangement joins TRBV6-6 to TRBJ1-5; D not resolved. V lost 0 bases and J 5 bases, leaving 5 bases between the germline ends. Per the germline V gene, CDR1 is MNHNY and CDR2 is SVGAGI (reference sequence). The CDR3 covers 13 residues. The CDR3 DNA reads as TGTGCCAGCAGTTACTCGACCGATCAGCCCCAGCATTTT. Protein sequence: CASSYSTDQPQHF.

This clonotype was counted at least ten times. CDR3 bases: TGTGCCAGCAGTCTCCTCGGCTCTGGGGCCAACGTCCTGACTTTC. It specifies CASSLLGSGANVLTF. J is TRBJ2-6 and V is TRBV28; D is uncertain. The CDR3 loop spans 15 amino acids. CDR1 MDHEN and CDR2 SYDVKM come from the germline V gene. The V and J ends lost 5 bases and 0 bases respectively, with 8 bases between them.

This clonotype was counted only a few times. The chain couples TRBV29-1 to TRBJ2-3; TRBD2 agrees at 14 bases. CDR1 and CDR2 from the germline V gene are SQVTM and ANQGSEA. J gave up 0 bases and V 6 bases, and 5 bases lay outside the gene matches. There are 16 residues in the CDR3. In DNA form, the CDR3 reads TGCAGCGTGGCCGGGACTAGCGGGGGTAGCACAGATACGCAGTATTTT. Translation: CSVAGTSGGSTDTQYF.

The chain recombines TRBV14 with TRBJ2-2; D is perhaps TRBD2 (6 bases). This CDR3 contains 15 residues. CDR1 and CDR2 from the germline V gene are SGHDN and FVKESK. V was shortened by 4 bases and J by 5 bases, with 14 bases between the two germline ends. As DNA, the CDR3 is TGTGCCAGCAGCCTAACTCTCGGAGGGACCGGGGAGCTGTTTTTT. Amino acid sequence: CASSLTLGGTGELFF.

By sample share, this clonotype is medium-sized. This sequence joins TRBV6-5 and TRBJ1-4; D not certain. This CDR3 is 15 amino acids long. In germline, CDR1 is MNHEY, CDR2 SVGAGI. Trimming pared 2 bases from V and 0 bases from J, leaving 7 bases between. CDR3 sequence reads: CASSYEGATNEKLFF. The CDR3, as DNA: TGTGCCAGCAGTTACGAGGGAGCAACTAATGAAAAACTGTTTTTT.

This clonotype was detected many times. This chain links TRBV19 with TRBJ1-5; D gene uncertain. The V end was cut by 1 base, the J end by 4 bases, with 5 bases between. This CDR3 has 13 residues. CDR1 LNHDA and CDR2 SQIVND come from the germline V gene (reference sequence). CDR3 protein: CASSIGGNQPQHF. For the CDR3, the DNA is TGTGCCAGTAGTATAGGAGGGAATCAGCCCCAGCATTTT.

This clonotype was recorded at least ten times. This sequence joins TRBV12-3 or TRBV12-4 and TRBJ2-2; D is unresolved. Deletions cut 5 bases from V and 1 base from J, with 8 bases between. The CDR3 is made up of 14 amino acids. DNA for the CDR3: TGTGCCAGCAGTCCCGGCAGGAACACCGGGGAGCTGTTTTTT. Translation gives CASSPGRNTGELFF.

Many counts were recorded for this clonotype. The chain has TRBV20-1 and TRBJ1-1; TRBD1 aligns across 10 bases. Per germline, CDR1 DFQATT and CDR2 SNEGSKA (reference sequence). V shed 4 bases, J shed 10 bases, and the junction held 6 bases outside the gene matches. The CDR3 loop spans 12 amino acids. CDR3 sequence reads: CSANDRGPGAFF. CDR3 bases: TGCAGTGCTAACGACAGGGGGCCGGGAGCTTTCTTT.

Regarding this clonotype: A much larger clone sits a single nucleotide away, making a read error possible. The V call is TRBV20-1, the J call TRBJ2-3, with TRBD1 matching 10 bases. The CDR3 has 12 residues. Germline values: CDR1 DFQATT, CDR2 SNEGSKA (reference sequence). J lost 5 bases, V lost 7 bases, and 3 bases had no gene match. DNA of the CDR3: TGCAGTGGGGACAGGGGAGGAGATACGCAGTATTTT. It is translated as CSGDRGGDTQYF.

Ten or more counts support this clonotype. V usage is TRBV12-3 or TRBV12-4 and J usage is TRBJ2-5, with D possibly TRBD1 on 7 matching bases. The CDR3 extends over 14 amino acids. V lost 3 bases and J 3 bases, leaving 11 bases between the germline ends. Here the CDR3 reads CASSFRGAKETQYF. CDR3 coding DNA: TGTGCCAGCAGTTTCAGGGGGGCAAAAGAGACCCAGTACTTC.

This clonotype has ten or more counts. The gene calls are TRBV11-2 and TRBJ2-3; 9 bases are a match to TRBD2. CDR1 is SGHAT and CDR2 is FQNNGV in the germline V gene. V lost 1 base to trimming and J lost 7 bases; unmatched junction nucleotides: 9. The CDR3 extends over 16 amino acids. CDR3 in DNA: TGTGCCAGCAGCTTAGGCGGGAGGGGTCGGCAATATACGCAGTATTTT. It translates to CASSLGGRGRQYTQYF.

The chain carries TRBV19 and TRBJ2-3; no reliable D call. The CDR3 runs 16 residues. The ends were cut back, 4 bases at V and 0 bases at J, with 14 bases in the middle. Per germline, CDR1 LNHDA and CDR2 SQIVND (reference sequence). The CDR3, as DNA: TGTGCCAGTAGTAAACCCCCGGGTGTGAGCACAGATACGCAGTATTTT. It codes for CASSKPPGVSTDTQYF. The full variable domain, completed using reference TRBV19 and TRBJ2-3, is DGGITQSPKYLFRKEGQNVTLSCEQNLNHDAMYWYRQDPGQGLRLIYYSQIVNDFQKGDIAEGYSVSREKKESFPLTVTSAQKNPTAFYLCASSKPPGVSTDTQYFGPGTRLTVL.

This clonotype was recorded many times. The gene calls are TRBV20-1 and TRBJ2-1, with 8 bases identical to TRBD1. J was trimmed by 2 bases and V by 0 bases; bases with no gene match: 3. The germline V gene encodes CDR1 DFQATT and CDR2 SNEGSKA (reference sequence). This CDR3 contains 15 residues. Here the CDR3 DNA reads TGCAGTGCTAGAGACCCGGGACAGGCCTACAATGAGCAGTTCTTC. Amino acid sequence: CSARDPGQAYNEQFF.

This clonotype was seen repeatedly, ten times or more. The chain has TRBV10-3 and TRBJ2-3, with D unclear. Per germline, CDR1 ENHRY and CDR2 SYGVKD. The CDR3 contains 13 residues. V lost 6 bases to trimming and J lost 2 bases, with 9 bases between them. The CDR3 sequence: CAISAVPTDTQYF. DNA of the CDR3: TGTGCCATCAGCGCGGTCCCCACAGATACGCAGTATTTT.

This clonotype was seen at least ten times. J is TRBJ2-7 and V is TRBV4-2; 8 bases fit TRBD1. Germline CDR1 is LGHNA and CDR2 is YNFKEQ. V lost 1 base, J lost 4 bases, and 6 bases stayed unmatched. The CDR3 runs to 15 residues. The CDR3 here is CASSQASGQVYEQYF. The CDR3 DNA is TGTGCCAGCAGCCAAGCTTCGGGACAGGTATACGAGCAGTACTTC.

This clonotype was picked up many times. V gene TRBV28 combines with J gene TRBJ2-2; D might be TRBD1 (5 bases). Germline CDR1 and CDR2: MDHEN and SYDVKM. The CDR3 contains 15 residues. Trimming left V 5 bases short and J 6 bases short, with 16 bases between. CDR3 residues: CASSVGGVGAGELFF. The CDR3 DNA follows: TGTGCCAGCAGTGTGGGTGGAGTAGGGGCCGGGGAGCTGTTTTTT.

This clonotype was detected ten times or more. The chain links TRBV27 to TRBJ2-2; D might be TRBD1 or TRBD2, each matching 6 bases. V was trimmed by 3 bases and J by 0 bases, leaving 14 bases between them. CDR1 and CDR2 (germline): MNHEY, SMNVEV (reference sequence). The length of the CDR3 is 17 residues. The CDR3 nucleotides are TGTGCCAGCAGTTTCGGCCGGGGGCGCGCGAACACCGGGGAGCTGTTTTTT. Its protein product is CASSFGRGRANTGELFF.

At least ten counts were recorded for this clonotype. The V call is TRBV7-2, the J call TRBJ1-2, with D possibly TRBD1 on 5 matching bases. CDR3 size: 14 residues. The ends were cut back, 0 bases at V and 3 bases at J, with 8 bases in the middle. In germline, CDR1 is SGHTA, CDR2 FQGNSA. The CDR3 here is CASSLALGDYGYTF. CDR3 sequence (DNA): TGTGCCAGCAGCTTAGCGTTGGGGGACTATGGCTACACCTTC.

In this sample, this clonotype turned up many times. The chain links TRBV5-5 to TRBJ2-7, with 11 bases aligning to TRBD2. Germline CDR1 and CDR2: SGHKS and YYEKEE (reference sequence). The V segment lost 4 bases and the J segment 3 bases; nucleotides outside the gene matches: 6. There are 15 residues in the CDR3. The CDR3 spells CASSPGLAVNYEQYF. CDR3 sequence (DNA): TGTGCCAGCAGCCCGGGACTAGCGGTAAACTACGAGCAGTACTTC.

This clonotype showed up many times. The chain joins TRBV30 to TRBJ2-5; D is possibly TRBD1 or TRBD2 (5 bases each). The ends were cut back, 5 bases at V and 4 bases at J, with 14 bases in the middle. Germline V gene sequence: CDR1 GTSNPN, CDR2 SVGIG (reference sequence). This CDR3 has 13 amino acids. Written as DNA, the CDR3 is TGTGCCTGGGGACCGGGGCGGAGAGAGACCCAGTACTTC. Translated, it gives CAWGPGRRETQYF.

This rearrangement joins TRBV14 to TRBJ2-3, with TRBD2 as a possible D gene (7 bases). The germline V gene has CDR1 SGHDN and CDR2 FVKESK. Trimming removed 2 bases at V and 1 base at J, with 10 bases between. The CDR3 extends over 15 amino acids. Here the CDR3 reads CASSQRGAGTDTQYF. The CDR3 DNA follows: TGTGCCAGCAGCCAACGGGGGGCTGGCACAGATACGCAGTATTTT.

At least ten counts were recorded for this clonotype. The V and J genes are TRBV6-2 or TRBV6-3 and TRBJ1-6; unclear D gene. CDR1 is MNHEY and CDR2 is SVGEGT in the germline V gene. V was cut by 6 bases and J by 7 bases, with 7 bases left in between. The CDR3 sequence is 12 residues long. The CDR3 DNA reads as TGTGCCAGCAGGGATTCAAATTCACCCCTCCACTTT. Translation: CASRDSNSPLHF.

This clonotype was recorded at least ten times. This sequence joins TRBV7-3 and TRBJ2-2, with TRBD1 as a possible D gene (6 bases). Germline CDR1 is SGHTA and CDR2 is FQGTGA. V was shortened by 5 bases and J by 1 base, with 8 bases between the two germline ends. The CDR3 contains 14 residues. CDR3 nucleotide sequence: TGTGCCAGCAGCCCCAGGGGGAACACCGGGGAGCTGTTTTTT. This translates into CASSPRGNTGELFF. Complete variable domain (other parts from reference TRBV7-3 and TRBJ2-2): GAGVSQTPSNKVTEKGKYVELRCDPISGHTALYWYRQSLGQGPEFLIYFQGTGAADDSGLPNDRFFAVRPEGSVSTLKIQRTERGDSAVYLCASSPRGNTGELFFGEGSRLTVL.